This TCR beta chain was profiled in a study of blood T cell repertoires in COVID-19. Across the whole study: COVID-19 samples collected from the United States, Italy and Spain covered acute and convalescent phases. In each case, the material was cDNA or gDNA derived from T cells, B-cell-depleted T cells, or PBMCs.

This CDR3 is 15 amino acids long. Trimming cost V 7 bases and J 6 bases, with 19 bases left between them. Germline-derived CDR1 and CDR2 are LNHNV and YYDKDF (reference sequence). Study processing details: It was from reference gene primer amplification that nucleated cell counts were estimated. The method was immunoSEQ multiplex PCR; TCRdb's version includes in-frame clones alone and lacks a portion of them. Clone size and the V and J calls come from that table; the DNA yielded D and trimming. The repertoire includes about 58,000 clones, around nine tenths of them detected once, and roughly an eighth sits in the top ten.

The clonotype comes from a woman aged 55 to 70 with active COVID-19. Material for sequencing was peripheral blood. The rearrangement links TRBV15 to TRBJ1-5; D perhaps matches TRBD1 (5 bases). CDR3 DNA: TGTGCCACCAAAAGGGGAGGGACTGTAGGTCAGCCCCAGCATTTT. Translating it yields CATKRGGTVGQPQHF.